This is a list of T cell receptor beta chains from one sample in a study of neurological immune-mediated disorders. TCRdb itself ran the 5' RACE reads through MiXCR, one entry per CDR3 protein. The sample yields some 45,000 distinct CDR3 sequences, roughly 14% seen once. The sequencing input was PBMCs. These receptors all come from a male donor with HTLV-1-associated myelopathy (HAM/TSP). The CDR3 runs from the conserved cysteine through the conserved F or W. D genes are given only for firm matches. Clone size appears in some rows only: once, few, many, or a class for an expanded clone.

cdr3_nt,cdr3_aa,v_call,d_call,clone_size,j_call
TGTGCCAGCAGCTCCGCGGGGGGCACAGGCTGGAGCACTGAAGCTTTCTTT,CASSSAGGTGWSTEAFF,TRBV5-6,NA,many,TRBJ1-1
TGCAGTGCTAGAAAAGGGGGGCACACCGGGGAGCTGTTTTTT,CSARKGGHTGELFF,TRBV20-1,NA,many,TRBJ2-2
TGTGCCAGCAGCCAGACAGACTCTGGGGCCAACGTCCTGACTTTC,CASSQTDSGANVLTF,TRBV7-8,NA,many,TRBJ2-6
TGTGCCAGCAGCTTGTTTCAGGGACCCCCTCAGCCCCAGCATTTT,CASSLFQGPPQPQHF,TRBV5-6,NA,many,TRBJ1-5
TGTGCCAGCTCACCACCGAGCGGGGGGCTCCTAAACATTCAGTACTTC,CASSPPSGGLLNIQYF,TRBV18,TRBD2,many,TRBJ2-4
TGCAGTGCTAAACGGGGAGCAACTAATGAAAAACTGTTTTTT,CSAKRGATNEKLFF,TRBV20-1,NA,many,TRBJ1-4
TGTGCCAGCAGCTTAGCGACACGGAGGAAGACCCAGTACTTC,CASSLATRRKTQYF,TRBV7-8,NA,NA,TRBJ2-5
TGCAGCGTTGAACAACCACTCGGTCGCGGACGTAATGAGCAGTTCTTC,CSVEQPLGRGRNEQFF,TRBV29-1,NA,many,TRBJ2-1
TGCAGTGCTAGAGATCCACAGAAAAATTCACCCCTCCACTTT,CSARDPQKNSPLHF,TRBV20-1,NA,many,TRBJ1-6
TGCGCCAGCAGTGAGTCGGGAGGGGCGCAAGGCTACACCTTC,CASSESGGAQGYTF,TRBV10-2,NA,many,TRBJ1-2
TGTGCCAGCAAAGACAGGGGCTCCTACGAGCAGTACTTC,CASKDRGSYEQYF,TRBV6-1,TRBD1,many,TRBJ2-7
TGTGCCAGCAGTTTTTTCGGGACACCGTACGAGCAGTACTTC,CASSFFGTPYEQYF,TRBV12-3/TRBV12-4,NA,many,TRBJ2-7
TGTGCCAGCAGGGGGACGATCGGCACCGGGGAGCTGTTTTTT,CASRGTIGTGELFF,TRBV2,NA,many,TRBJ2-2
TGTGCCAGCAAATTAGCGGGGGGGCAGGGTTTGGGCTATGAGCAGTTCTTC,CASKLAGGQGLGYEQFF,TRBV6-5,TRBD2,many,TRBJ2-1
TGTGCCACCAGCAGAGATGATAGGGGATTCTATGGCTACACCTTC,CATSRDDRGFYGYTF,TRBV15,NA,many,TRBJ1-2
TGTGCCAGTACCTTTCCGGGCGAGCAGGAACTCGAAGCTTTCTTT,CASTFPGEQELEAFF,TRBV19,NA,few,TRBJ1-1
TGCGCCAGCAGCTTATCTAGCGACACAGATACGCAGTATTTT,CASSLSSDTDTQYF,TRBV5-1,NA,NA,TRBJ2-3
TGCGCCAGCAGCCAAGTGGAGGGGACGGGTCAGCCCCAGCATTTT,CASSQVEGTGQPQHF,TRBV4-3,NA,few,TRBJ1-5
TGCGCCAGCAGCTTGGTTAGCGGCTCTGCGCAGTTCTTC,CASSLVSGSAQFF,TRBV5-1,NA,many,TRBJ2-1
TGTGCCAGCAGTCTAGCCGCGGGAGGGGCAGCACGGGACTACGAGCAGTACTTC,CASSLAAGGAARDYEQYF,TRBV12-3/TRBV12-4,TRBD2,many,TRBJ2-7
TGTGCCAGCAGTGAACAGGGGAGAATTGGCTACACCTTC,CASSEQGRIGYTF,TRBV25-1,NA,many,TRBJ1-2
TGCAGTGCTAGTGGAGCGGGGGAAATTTATACGCAGTATTTT,CSASGAGEIYTQYF,TRBV20-1,TRBD2,many,TRBJ2-3
TGTGCCAGCTCACCGACAGACTCCTACAATGAGCAGTTCTTC,CASSPTDSYNEQFF,TRBV18,NA,once,TRBJ2-1
TGTGCCAGCACCCGGGACGATTACACCGGGGAGCTGTTTTTT,CASTRDDYTGELFF,TRBV12-3/TRBV12-4,NA,many,TRBJ2-2
TGCAGTGCTAGCGACACCCGCACAGATACGCAGTATTTT,CSASDTRTDTQYF,TRBV20-1,NA,many,TRBJ2-3
TGCAGTGCCCTCACGGACCCTTCGCTGGGGGGCTACACCTTC,CSALTDPSLGGYTF,TRBV20-1,NA,many,TRBJ1-2
TGTGCCAGCAGCTTCTTACTCGGAAATACGCAGTATTTT,CASSFLLGNTQYF,TRBV7-6,NA,few,TRBJ2-3
TGCAGTGCTAGAGGGGGTGTGGGTGCAGATACGCAGTATTTT,CSARGGVGADTQYF,TRBV20-1,NA,many,TRBJ2-3
TGTGCCAGCAGCATAACAGGGGGCGCTCGGGGTGGCTACACCTTC,CASSITGGARGGYTF,TRBV7-8,TRBD1,many,TRBJ1-2
TGTGCCAGCAGTAACACCGGGGATACGCAGTATTTT,CASSNTGDTQYF,TRBV6-5,NA,NA,TRBJ2-3